This is a list of T cell receptor beta chains from one sample in a study of T cell repertoires in cytomegalovirus infection. TCRdb re-called the reads through MiXCR, storing one row per CDR3 protein. The data hold under 350,000 distinct CDR3 sequences, with around 9.6% observed a single time. Sequencing was performed on PBMCs. Receptors originate from a human donor in good health (CMV status not recorded). Some clones in this sample may be carry-over from other donors' samples. CDR3s include the opening cysteine and the closing phenylalanine or tryptophan. A D gene is named only where the DNA matches it firmly. Clone size is not always given. Where it is, it says once, few, many or a class for expanded clones.

V	size	J	D	DNA	CDR3
TRBV27	many	TRBJ2-5	NA	TGTGCCAGCAGTCTCCGGGCCGGGGACGAGACCCAGTACTTC	CASSLRAGDETQYF
TRBV20-1	NA	TRBJ2-1	TRBD2	TGCAGTGCAGCAGTCGGGGGGGGCCGACGGAATGAGCAGTTCTTC	CSAAVGGGRRNEQFF
TRBV4-1	many	TRBJ1-4	NA	TGCGCCAGCAGCCAAGTTTTTGCCACTAATGAAAAACTGTTTTTT	CASSQVFATNEKLFF
TRBV20-1	many	TRBJ2-5	NA	TGCAGTGCTAGAGATGGTGGTGGGCGGACCCAGTACTTC	CSARDGGGRTQYF
TRBV2	few	TRBJ2-3	TRBD2	TGTGCCAGCATACTGAGCGGGGGCGCCCGGGTAGATACGCAGTATTTT	CASILSGGARVDTQYF
TRBV7-9	many	TRBJ1-3	NA	TGTGCCAGCCCCCCCGGGGGGATAGCAGGAAACACCATATATTTT	CASPPGGIAGNTIYF
TRBV5-6	many	TRBJ2-2	TRBD1	TGTGCCAGCAGCTTGAGGAGACAGGGAAACACCGGGGAGCTGTTTTTT	CASSLRRQGNTGELFF
TRBV19	NA	TRBJ2-7	TRBD1	TGTGCCAGTAGTCTTGACAGGGCGTCCTACGAGCAGTACTTC	CASSLDRASYEQYF
TRBV12-3/TRBV12-4	many	TRBJ1-1	NA	TGTGCCAGCAGTAGGGGGGGCCAGGGGACTGAAGCTTTCTTT	CASSRGGQGTEAFF
TRBV28	many	TRBJ1-5	NA	TGTGCCAGCGTCCCGGTCTCTGATGAGCCCCAGCATTTT	CASVPVSDEPQHF
TRBV7-9	many	TRBJ2-5	NA	TGTGCCAGCAGCTTAGGGGCAGGGGCTGAGACCCAGTACTTC	CASSLGAGAETQYF
TRBV20-1	many	TRBJ1-6	NA	TGCAGTGTGTTGGGCCAGGAGAGGACTAGGAACAATTCACCCCTCCACTTT	CSVLGQERTRNNSPLHF
TRBV20-1	many	TRBJ1-5	NA	TGCAGTGCTAGCGTGGGGGGCGTTCAGCCCCAGCATTTT	CSASVGGVQPQHF
TRBV24-1	many	TRBJ2-1	TRBD1	TGTGCCACCAGTGATGATACCGGGACAGGGGGAAACAATGAGCAGTTCTTC	CATSDDTGTGGNNEQFF
TRBV27	few	TRBJ1-3	TRBD1	TGTGCCAGCAGTCCCGGGACAGGGGGCAGATATGGAAACACCATATATTTT	CASSPGTGGRYGNTIYF
TRBV20-1	few	TRBJ1-6	TRBD1	TGCAGTGCCACCGCCACGGGACAGGGGGATTCACCCCTCCACTTT	CSATATGQGDSPLHF
TRBV10-3	many	TRBJ2-1	TRBD1	TGTGCCATCAGTGCAACTTCGGGACAGGGGTCGTACAATGAGCAGTTCTTC	CAISATSGQGSYNEQFF
TRBV7-9	NA	TRBJ2-7	TRBD1	TGTGCCAGCAGCTTAGTTGGGACAGGGGCCGAGCAGTACTTC	CASSLVGTGAEQYF
TRBV15	many	TRBJ2-1	TRBD1	TGTGCCACCAGCAGAGCATGGGACAGCCACAATGAGCAGTTCTTC	CATSRAWDSHNEQFF
TRBV20-1	few	TRBJ2-3	TRBD1	TGCAGTGCCCCAAGGACAGGGAGGTTAGGAACAGATACGCAGTATTTT	CSAPRTGRLGTDTQYF
TRBV7-2	many	TRBJ2-6	TRBD1	TGTGCCAGCAGCTTAGCGTCCCTCATCCGACAGGGAGCCCTGACTTTC	CASSLASLIRQGALTF
TRBV10-3	many	TRBJ1-4	NA	TGTGCCATCAGTGAGTCCGACGGGGGAGGAGAAAAACTGTTTTTT	CAISESDGGGEKLFF
TRBV5-5	many	TRBJ2-1	NA	TGTGCCAGCAGCTTGGCGGCAGGGAGAATGATCAATGAGCAGTTCTTC	CASSLAAGRMINEQFF
TRBV5-1	NA	TRBJ1-5	TRBD1	TGCGCCAGCAGCTTGTCGGGACAGGGTTCTCAGCCCCAGCATTTT	CASSLSGQGSQPQHF
TRBV2	many	TRBJ2-3	NA	TGTGCCGGTACAACGACAGGCCCAACAGATACGCAGTATTTT	CAGTTTGPTDTQYF
TRBV4-2	many	TRBJ2-3	NA	TGTGCCAGCAGCCCGAACCGGCGACCCTACACAGATACGCAGTATTTT	CASSPNRRPYTDTQYF
TRBV18	many	TRBJ1-6	NA	TGTGCCAGCTCCAGGGAATTCGATAATTCACCCCTCCACTTT	CASSREFDNSPLHF
TRBV6-2/TRBV6-3	many	TRBJ2-6	NA	TGTGCCAGCAGTTACTTGGGAGTTTCTGGGGCCAACGTCCTGACTTTC	CASSYLGVSGANVLTF
TRBV20-1	many	TRBJ2-5	TRBD2	TGCAGTGCTAGAGATGTTGCGGGGGTTCCGTACTTC	CSARDVAGVPYF
TRBV11-2	few	TRBJ1-1	NA	TGTGCCAGCAGCTTAATAGCACAGACATCTATGAACACTGAAGCTTTCTTT	CASSLIAQTSMNTEAFF
TRBV19	NA	TRBJ1-1	NA	TGTGCCAGTAGTATTATCGGGACGGACGTTATCTTTAACACTGAAGCTTTCTTT	CASSIIGTDVIFNTEAFF
TRBV6-5	NA	TRBJ2-3	NA	TGTGCCAGCAACGCCGGGAGTACGCAGTATTTT	CASNAGSTQYF
TRBV20-1	once	TRBJ2-3	TRBD2	TGCAGTGCTAGAGCGGGGGGGCGCACAGATACGCAGTATTTT	CSARAGGRTDTQYF
TRBV5-5	NA	TRBJ1-2	NA	TGTGCCAGCAGTTCCTATACCTATGGCTACACCTTC	CASSSYTYGYTF
TRBV7-2	many	TRBJ1-1	NA	TGTGCCAGCAGCCTAGGACCGATGAACACTGAAGCTTTCTTT	CASSLGPMNTEAFF
TRBV7-2	many	TRBJ2-7	TRBD2	TGTGCCAGCAGCTCATCTTATCGGGGGGGCCTGGGCGAGCAGTACTTC	CASSSSYRGGLGEQYF
TRBV7-2	many	TRBJ2-3	NA	TGTGCCAGCAGCCTTGAACTACACACAGATACGCAGTATTTT	CASSLELHTDTQYF
TRBV6-2/TRBV6-3	many	TRBJ1-1	NA	TGTGCCAGCAGTCCCTGGGGCACCGGGGGGGTGCCTGAAGCTTTCTTT	CASSPWGTGGVPEAFF
TRBV29-1	many	TRBJ2-5	NA	TGCAGCGGGGGGGCGTACCAAGAGACCCAGTACTTC	CSGGAYQETQYF
TRBV7-6	many	TRBJ1-1	NA	TGTGCCAGCAGCTTAGATGCAGGAACGAACACTGAAGCTTTCTTT	CASSLDAGTNTEAFF
TRBV7-2	many	TRBJ1-6	TRBD1	TGTGCCAGCAGCTCTTCGGACAGGGGGCGACTTTCACCCCTCCACTTT	CASSSSDRGRLSPLHF
TRBV7-9	many	TRBJ2-1	NA	TGTGCCAGCAGCGGACTGGACAGCCTTTTCTACAATGAGCAGTTCTTC	CASSGLDSLFYNEQFF
TRBV20-1	many	TRBJ2-1	TRBD2	TGCAGTGCTAGAGTCTGGACGGGGGGGCCCCCTGATGAGCAGTTCTTC	CSARVWTGGPPDEQFF
TRBV6-1	many	TRBJ2-7	NA	TGTGCCAGCACCCATCCCGGCGAGCAGTACTTC	CASTHPGEQYF
TRBV6-5	many	TRBJ2-1	NA	TGTGCCAGCAGTTACTCGAAGGGGGGGCCCACTGAGCAGTTCTTC	CASSYSKGGPTEQFF
TRBV9	many	TRBJ2-3	TRBD2	TGTGCCAGCAGCGGAGGGACTAGCGGGGTTGGAGATACGCAGTATTTT	CASSGGTSGVGDTQYF
TRBV20-1	NA	TRBJ2-4	NA	TGCAGTGCCAAAGGGCGGGGAAACATTCAGTACTTC	CSAKGRGNIQYF
TRBV18	few	TRBJ2-1	TRBD2	TGTGCCAGCTCACCTTCACTAGCGGGGGGCCCCAATGAGCAGTTCTTC	CASSPSLAGGPNEQFF
TRBV7-8	many	TRBJ2-2	TRBD2	TGTGCCAGCAGCTCCCCGGGGCGGGGGGACAACACCGGGGAGCTGTTTTTT	CASSSPGRGDNTGELFF
TRBV29-1	many	TRBJ1-5	TRBD1	TGCAGCGTCGCGGGACAGTTGAATCAGCCCCAGCATTTT	CSVAGQLNQPQHF
TRBV19	many	TRBJ2-1	NA	TGTGCCAGTAGGGATAGGATACAATGGGAGCAGTTCTTC	CASRDRIQWEQFF